The 21 T cell receptor beta chains below all came from one sample that was sequenced in a study of OX40 agonist ivuxolimab in advanced cancers. Clones were read by immunoSEQ multiplex PCR, and TCRdb kept only the in-frame ones, dropping some. The data show tens of thousands of clones, 80% to 90% seen once. This specimen consisted of CD4+ or CD8+ T cells sorted from blood, obtained in a trial of the OX40 agonist ivuxolimab. The origin of the receptors is an adult with an advanced solid tumor such as melanoma, head and neck, liver or kidney cancer.

The rearrangement uses TRBV5-4 and TRBJ1-1; TRBD1 matches 7 bases. Per germline, CDR1 SGHNT and CDR2 YYREEE (reference sequence). The ends lost 4 bases at V and 1 base at J; junction bases unmatched: 10. The CDR3 sequence is 16 residues long. The CDR3 is CASSPARQGGNTEAFF. The CDR3 coding sequence is TGTGCCAGCAGCCCGGCCCGGCAGGGGGGGAACACTGAAGCTTTCTTT.

This chain uses TRBV28 with TRBJ1-5, with D possibly matching TRBD1 (6 bases). Germline-derived CDR1 and CDR2 are MDHEN and SYDVKM. V was trimmed by 6 bases and J by 0 bases, leaving 12 bases between them. This CDR3 is built from 15 residues. The DNA for the CDR3 is TGTGCCAGCAGCAACAGGGCTGATAGCAATCAGCCCCAGCATTTT. Its translation is CASSNRADSNQPQHF.

This clone was picked up a small number of times. The chain carries TRBV11-2 and TRBJ1-1; D possibly corresponds to TRBD1 (6 bases). CDR1 is SGHAT, CDR2 FQNNGV, per germline. This CDR3 has 14 amino acids. V dropped 6 bases and J dropped 11 bases, with 22 bases sitting between them. In DNA form, the CDR3 reads TGTGCCAGCAGTTATTCGACTCAGGGGTGGAATGCTTTCTTT. Translation: CASSYSTQGWNAFF.

This rearrangement joins TRBV6-6 to TRBJ2-7, with a possible D match to TRBD1 (6 bases). The CDR3 totals 12 residues. CDR1 and CDR2 from the germline V gene are MNHNY and SVGAGI (reference sequence). Trimming removed 7 bases from V and 3 bases from J, with 10 bases in between. The CDR3 sequence is CASKTQGYEQYF. For the CDR3, the DNA is TGTGCCAGCAAGACACAGGGCTACGAGCAGTACTTC.

The genes are TRBV2 and TRBJ2-7, with D perhaps TRBD1 (5 bases). With 6 bases removed from V and 4 bases from J, the gap between germline ends came to 10 bases. The CDR3 is 12 amino acids. Germline assignment: CDR1 SNHLY and CDR2 FYNNEI. CDR3 amino acids: CASSVAGYEQYF. The CDR3 nucleotides are TGTGCCAGCAGCGTAGCAGGGTACGAGCAGTACTTC.

CDR3 in amino acids: CASSLRWGANTEAFF. For the CDR3, the DNA is TGTGCCAGCAGCTTGCGGTGGGGGGCAAACACTGAAGCTTTCTTT. This rearrangement joins TRBV2 to TRBJ1-1, with D possibly matching TRBD1 (6 bases). V lost 6 bases and J lost 2, with 16 bases in between. Per the germline V gene, CDR1 is SNHLY and CDR2 is FYNNEI. The CDR3 is made up of 15 amino acids. Filled out from reference TRBV2 and TRBJ1-1, the complete variable domain reads EPEVTQTPSHQVTQMGQEVILRCVPISNHLYFYWYRQILGQKVEFLVSFYNNEISEKSEIFDDQFSVERPDGSNFTLKIRSTKLEDSAMYFCASSLRWGANTEAFFGQGTRLTVV.

The CDR3 bases are TGTGCCAGCAGCTTCGAACGGGTTTCCTACGAGCAGTACTTC. Translated, it gives CASSFERVSYEQYF. The gene calls are TRBV7-9 and TRBJ2-7; D not certain. V lost 3 bases, J lost 1 base, and 10 bases lay in between. The CDR3 totals 14 residues. Per the germline V gene, CDR1 is SEHNR and CDR2 is FQNEAQ (reference sequence).

The V gene is TRBV6-5, the J gene TRBJ2-3; D uncertain. CDR3 size: 13 residues. Trimming stripped 7 bases from V and 4 bases from J, with 12 bases between. Looked up from germline, CDR1 is MNHEY and CDR2 is SVGAGI. The DNA of the CDR3 is TGTGCCAGCATTGCGCCAGGAGCAGATACGCAGTATTTT. It encodes CASIAPGADTQYF.

This chain joins TRBV4-1 and TRBJ2-3; TRBD2 agrees at 15 bases. The CDR3 runs 18 residues. Germline V gene sequence: CDR1 MGHRA, CDR2 YSYEKL. With 2 bases clipped from V and 8 bases from J, the junction kept 11 bases outside the gene matches. CDR3 in amino acids: CASSQKEEGLAGGRTQYF. The CDR3 DNA sequence: TGCGCCAGCAGCCAAAAAGAGGAGGGACTAGCGGGGGGACGTACGCAGTATTTT.

The chain is built from TRBV4-1 and TRBJ2-7, with TRBD2 matching 7 bases. The CDR3 consists of 17 residues. The germline gives CDR1 MGHRA, CDR2 YSYEKL. With 4 bases clipped from V and 3 bases from J, the junction kept 15 bases outside the gene matches. CDR3 region: CASSPPRGAGKIYEQYF. The CDR3 nucleotides are TGCGCCAGCAGCCCCCCGAGGGGAGCGGGGAAGATCTACGAGCAGTACTTC.

The chain links TRBV7-2 to TRBJ2-1; D unclear. This CDR3 spans 15 amino acids. Looked up from germline, CDR1 is SGHTA and CDR2 is FQGNSA. Trimming removed 6 bases from V and 0 bases from J, with 12 bases in between. CDR3 sequence (DNA): TGTGCCAGCAGTCGTCGGCAGAGCTCCTACAATGAGCAGTTCTTC. This translates into CASSRRQSSYNEQFF. The full variable domain, rest sourced from reference TRBV7-2 and TRBJ2-1, is GAGVSQSPSNKVTEKGKDVELRCDPISGHTALYWYRQSLGQGLEFLIYFQGNSAPDKSGLPSDRFSAERTGGSVSTLTIQRTQQEDSAVYLCASSRRQSSYNEQFFGPGTRLTVL.

The table lists this clone with a count of one. V and J are TRBV6-6 and TRBJ2-7; 8 positions agree with TRBD1. Germline-derived CDR1 and CDR2 are MNHNY and SVGAGI (reference sequence). The CDR3 has 13 amino acids. V was pared by 7 bases and J by 6 bases, with 8 bases of the junction left unmatched. DNA of the CDR3: TGTGCCAGCACCCGGACAGGGTCTTGCGAGCAGTACTTC. This translates into CASTRTGSCEQYF.

A remark on this clone: Other DNA sequences of this sample code for an identical CDR3. J is TRBJ2-5 and V is TRBV7-9; TRBD1 matches at 7 bases. Germline V gives CDR1 SEHNR, CDR2 FQNEAQ (reference sequence). Losses at the gene ends were 1 base for V and 4 bases for J; bases not matched to a gene: 3. This CDR3 comprises 14 residues. Written as DNA, the CDR3 is TGTGCCAGCAGCTTAGGGACAGGAGGAGAGACCCAGTACTTC. Translating gives CASSLGTGGETQYF.

The chain combines TRBV5-6 with TRBJ2-7, with D uncertain. This CDR3 has 12 residues. Germline assignment: CDR1 SGHDT and CDR2 YYEEEE. Deletions cut 1 base from V and 4 bases from J, with 6 bases between. The CDR3 bases are TGTGCCAGCAGCTTGTTGCGTTACGAGCAGTACTTC. As protein: CASSLLRYEQYF.

The J gene is TRBJ1-4, the V gene TRBV5-4; D is possibly TRBD1 (5 bases). Trimming left V 0 bases short and J 8 bases short, with 17 bases between. Germline CDR1 is SGHNT and CDR2 is YYREEE (reference sequence). This CDR3 spans 16 amino acids. As DNA, the CDR3 is TGTGCCAGCAGCTTGGGAACAGGACCGCAAGGCGAAAAACTGTTTTTT. Translation gives CASSLGTGPQGEKLFF.

A single count supports this clone. V gene TRBV28 combines with J gene TRBJ2-3; no reliable D call. Looked up from germline, CDR1 is MDHEN and CDR2 is SYDVKM. The length of the CDR3 is 11 residues. Trimming shortened V by 2 bases and J by 8 bases, and 5 bases separated the two germline ends. CDR3 coding DNA: TGTGCCAGCAGTTTAAGTGGTACGCAGTATTTT. This encodes CASSLSGTQYF.

The chain carries TRBV19 and TRBJ2-3; unclear D gene. V was cut by 4 bases and J by 2 bases, with 7 bases left in between. The CDR3 totals 13 residues. The germline V gene encodes CDR1 LNHDA and CDR2 SQIVND (reference sequence). The CDR3 coding sequence is TGTGCCAGTAGTAATCGGCACACAGATACGCAGTATTTT. Amino acid sequence: CASSNRHTDTQYF.

V usage is TRBV5-1 and J usage is TRBJ1-5; no reliable D call. The CDR3 is made up of 13 amino acids. The V end lost 0 bases, the J end lost 4 bases, and 5 bases lay between the germline ends. Germline values: CDR1 SGHRS, CDR2 YFSETQ. The CDR3 nucleotides read TGCGCCAGCAGCTTGGACCCTAATCAGCCCCAGCATTTT. Protein: CASSLDPNQPQHF.

This sequence joins TRBV29-1 and TRBJ1-2; D is possibly TRBD1 (6 bases). V dropped 2 bases and J dropped 8 bases, with 15 bases sitting between them. The germline gives CDR1 SQVTM, CDR2 ANQGSEA. The CDR3 spans 13 residues. The DNA for the CDR3 is TGCAGCGTTGAAAGGGGAAACAGGGAGGGCTACACCTTC. Its translation: CSVERGNREGYTF.

This clone showed up just a few times. The rearrangement links TRBV19 to TRBJ2-1; 8 bases are shared with TRBD2. This CDR3 region has 13 residues. V was clipped by 4 bases and J by 9 bases; unmatched bases: 5. Germline V gene sequence: CDR1 LNHDA, CDR2 SQIVND (reference sequence). The CDR3 reads CASSNLGGGEQFF. CDR3 nucleotide sequence: TGTGCCAGTAGTAACCTCGGGGGGGGTGAGCAGTTCTTC. The variable domain in full, completed from reference TRBV19 and TRBJ2-1, reads DGGITQSPKYLFRKEGQNVTLSCEQNLNHDAMYWYRQDPGQGLRLIYYSQIVNDFQKGDIAEGYSVSREKKESFPLTVTSAQKNPTAFYLCASSNLGGGEQFFGPGTRLTVL.

This sequence joins TRBV28 and TRBJ1-5, with D perhaps matching TRBD1 (5 bases). V dropped 5 bases and J dropped 3 bases, with 17 bases sitting between them. This CDR3 contains 16 residues. Germline CDR1 and CDR2: MDHEN and SYDVKM. In DNA form, the CDR3 reads TGTGCCAGCAGTGGATTCTTCAGGGCCCTCAATCAGCCCCAGCATTTT. Its translation is CASSGFFRALNQPQHF.